This is a list of T cell receptor beta chains from one sample in a study of T cell responses to AZD1222 COVID-19 vaccine. Sequencing used immunoSEQ multiplex PCR; TCRdb keeps in-frame clones, though not all of them. The sample consists of 130,000 to 150,000 clones, more than 70% of them appearing once. Sequencing was performed on peripheral blood, taken 28 days after the second AZD1222 dose. The origin of the receptors is an adult who received the AZD1222 COVID-19 vaccine. CDR3s include the opening cysteine and the closing phenylalanine or tryptophan. The D gene is left open where the match is weak. The size field is filled for only some rows; it gives once, few, many or a size class.

.	TRBJ2-7	TRBV4-2	.	CASSQATSYEQYF	TGTGCCAGCAGCCAGGCCACCTCATACGAGCAGTACTTC
TRBD2	TRBJ2-1	TRBV3-1/TRBV3-2	.	CASSQVEGLGYYNEQFF	TGTGCCAGCAGCCAAGTTGAGGGACTAGGGTACTACAATGAGCAGTTCTTC
.	TRBJ2-7	TRBV18	.	CASSPPTKTCEQYF	TGTGCCAGCTCACCCCCTACCAAAACCTGCGAGCAGTACTTC
.	TRBJ2-5	TRBV24-1	once	CATSPWGGHQETQYF	TGTGCCACCAGCCCCTGGGGGGGGCACCAAGAGACCCAGTACTTC
.	TRBJ1-2	TRBV27	.	CASIPHRARPVTF	TGTGCCAGCATCCCACACCGAGCTAGGCCCGTCACCTTC
.	TRBJ2-1	TRBV28	few	CASSYVVRRAYNEQFF	TGTGCCAGCAGTTACGTTGTTAGGCGGGCTTACAATGAGCAGTTCTTC
.	TRBJ2-3	TRBV6-5	.	CASSYSGWRTDTQYF	TGTGCCAGCAGTTACAGCGGGTGGAGGACAGATACGCAGTATTTT
TRBD1	TRBJ2-5	TRBV30	.	CAWSTLTGTETQYF	TGTGCCTGGAGCACGCTGACAGGGACCGAGACCCAGTACTTC
.	TRBJ2-7	TRBV5-6	.	CASRVEGRSYEQYF	TGTGCCAGCCGCGTGGAGGGCCGCTCCTACGAGCAGTACTTC
.	TRBJ1-2	TRBV12-3/TRBV12-4	.	CASSLGAYGYTF	TGTGCCAGCAGTTTAGGGGCCTATGGCTACACCTTC
.	TRBJ2-2	TRBV12-5	.	CASGLDPTNTGELFF	TGTGCTAGTGGTTTGGACCCAACGAACACCGGGGAGCTGTTTTTT
TRBD1	TRBJ2-7	TRBV18	.	CASSPPDRVDVQYF	TGTGCCAGCTCACCTCCCGACAGGGTGGACGTGCAGTACTTC
TRBD1	TRBJ1-6	TRBV4-2	.	CASSRNRDRGNSPLHF	TGTGCCAGCAGCCGGAACCGGGACAGGGGTAATTCACCCCTCCACTTT
.	TRBJ1-1	TRBV9	.	CASSGFDRIGTEAFF	TGTGCCAGCAGCGGGTTTGACAGGATAGGCACTGAAGCTTTCTTT
.	TRBJ1-2	TRBV11-2	few	CASSLGVGADTF	TGTGCCAGCAGCTTAGGAGTGGGGGCAGACACCTTC
.	TRBJ2-2	TRBV28	.	CASSFLQGGTGELFF	TGTGCCAGCAGTTTCTTGCAGGGCGGCACCGGGGAGCTGTTTTTT
.	TRBJ1-6	TRBV2	few	CASSGVQMNSPLHF	TGTGCCAGCAGTGGAGTACAGATGAATTCACCCCTCCACTTT
.	TRBJ2-1	TRBV29-1	.	CSVSYNEQFF	TGCAGCGTATCCTACAATGAGCAGTTCTTC
.	TRBJ1-3	TRBV18	.	CASVPTGGISGNTIYF	TGTGCCAGCGTGCCCACGGGGGGAATCTCTGGAAACACCATATATTTT
.	TRBJ2-1	TRBV2	.	CAQGPGTYNEQFF	TGTGCCCAGGGACCTGGGACTTACAATGAGCAGTTCTTC